This paragraph reports one T cell receptor beta chain. This record comes from a study of blood T cell repertoires in COVID-19. Study-wide context: Acute-phase and convalescent COVID-19 samples originated in the United States, Italy and Spain.

Assay used: immunoSEQ multiplex PCR; TCRdb lists only in-frame clones, some missing. The sample lists 250,000 to 300,000 clones, 86% occurring once. Losses at the gene ends were 5 bases for V and 4 bases for J; bases not matched to a gene: 12. This CDR3 is built from 16 residues. Germline lookup yields CDR1 SGHAT and CDR2 FQNNGV. The source is a young man with active or convalescent COVID-19. This chain uses TRBV11-2 with TRBJ2-5; 8 bases align to TRBD2. Material for sequencing was peripheral blood. The CDR3 DNA is TGTGCCAGCAGCCCGCTGCGGGGGGTAGCGGGAGAGACCCAGTACTTC. It specifies CASSPLRGVAGETQYF.